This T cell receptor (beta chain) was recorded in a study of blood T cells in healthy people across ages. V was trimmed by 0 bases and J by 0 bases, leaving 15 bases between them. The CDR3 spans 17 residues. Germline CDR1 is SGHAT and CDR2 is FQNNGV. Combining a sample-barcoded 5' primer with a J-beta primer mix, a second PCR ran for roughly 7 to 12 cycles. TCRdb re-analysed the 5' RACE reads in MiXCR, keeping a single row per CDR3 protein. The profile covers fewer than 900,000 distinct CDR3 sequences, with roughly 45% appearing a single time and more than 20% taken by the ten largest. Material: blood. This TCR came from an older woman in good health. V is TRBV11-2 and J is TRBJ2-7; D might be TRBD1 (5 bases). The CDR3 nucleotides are TGTGCCAGCAGCTTAGATCCAGCCAGGGCAATCTCCTACGAGCAGTACTTC. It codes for CASSLDPARAISYEQYF.